These 6 T cell receptor beta chains share one sample of origin, sequenced in a study of blood T cell repertoires in COVID-19. The assay was immunoSEQ multiplex PCR, and TCRdb's table has in-frame clones only and misses some. The sample carries roughly 570,000 clones, roughly nine tenths recorded once. Sequencing was performed on peripheral blood. The receptors were gathered from a woman aged 50 to 60 with COVID-19, enrolled during active disease.

This rearrangement joins TRBV2 to TRBJ1-2; 11 bases are a match to TRBD1. V dropped 2 bases and J dropped 8; count of bases not matched to a gene: 4. Per germline, CDR1 SNHLY and CDR2 FYNNEI. CDR3 length: 14 residues. The CDR3, as DNA: TGTGCCAGCAGTGAACAGGGACAGGGGGGAGGCTACACCTTC. This encodes CASSEQGQGGGYTF. The complete variable domain, with remaining parts taken from reference TRBV2 and TRBJ1-2, reads EPEVTQTPSHQVTQMGQEVILRCVPISNHLYFYWYRQILGQKVEFLVSFYNNEISEKSEIFDDQFSVERPDGSNFTLKIRSTKLEDSAMYFCASSEQGQGGGYTFGSGTRLTVV.

This clone was observed a handful of times. This rearrangement joins TRBV7-6 to TRBJ1-1, with D unclear. V was shortened by 0 bases and J by 1 base, with 9 bases between the two germline ends. Germline V lookup: CDR1 SGHVS, CDR2 FNYEAQ. CDR3 size: 15 residues. CDR3: CASSLARAPNTEAFF. Here the CDR3 DNA reads TGTGCCAGCAGCTTAGCGCGAGCTCCGAACACTGAAGCTTTCTTT.

This clone showed up just a few times. CDR3 bases: TGCAGCAGCGGGACGTATAGCACAGATACGCAGTATTTT. Encoded protein: CSSGTYSTDTQYF. The chain uses TRBV29-1 and TRBJ2-3, with TRBD2 matching over 7 bases. This CDR3 comprises 13 residues. Per germline, CDR1 SQVTM and CDR2 ANQGSEA. V trimming: 8 bases; J trimming: 0 bases; junction bases outside the gene matches: 5.

The chain carries TRBV19 and TRBJ1-4; 8 nucleotides align to TRBD1. Trimming took 8 bases from V and 8 from J; bases not matched to a gene: 16. Germline V lookup: CDR1 LNHDA, CDR2 SQIVND (reference sequence). This CDR3 contains 16 residues. The CDR3 spells CASSLVAGQEREKLFF. CDR3 in DNA: TGTGCCAGTTCCCTTGTCGCGGGACAGGAGAGGGAAAAACTGTTTTTT.

This sequence joins TRBV27 and TRBJ1-4; the D gene is possibly TRBD1 (5 bases). Germline loops: CDR1 MNHEY, CDR2 SMNVEV (reference sequence). Between the trimmed V and J ends, which lost 7 bases and 7 bases, there was a span of 22 bases. The CDR3 has 16 amino acids. CDR3 sequence: CASTSLRGGVGEKLFF. The CDR3 DNA is TGTGCCAGCACCTCTCTACGGGGAGGGGTCGGTGAAAAACTGTTTTTT.

This clone showed up just once. The V and J genes are TRBV28 and TRBJ2-3; 8 bases align to TRBD2. This CDR3 contains 15 residues. Germline lookup yields CDR1 MDHEN and CDR2 SYDVKM. Trimming removed 6 bases from V and 0 bases from J; junction bases left unmatched: 5. The CDR3 is CASRRGGISTDTQYF. The CDR3 coding sequence is TGTGCCAGCAGACGGGGGGGCATCAGCACAGATACGCAGTATTTT.